Shown below are 15 T cell receptor beta chains from a single sample sequenced in a study of blood T cell repertoires in COVID-19. TCRdb's table, derived via immunoSEQ multiplex PCR, lists solely in-frame clones and lacks some. The sample has roughly 500,000 clones, around 89% seen once. Specimen: PBMCs or T cells enriched from blood (not recorded which). These receptors were obtained from a woman aged 35 to 49 who had recovered from COVID-19.

The V and J genes are TRBV7-9 and TRBJ2-2; 7 bases match TRBD1. The CDR3 contains 16 residues. Per the germline V gene, CDR1 is SEHNR and CDR2 is FQNEAQ (reference sequence). V was clipped by 4 bases and J by 1 base; unmatched bases: 6. CDR3 nucleotide sequence: TGTGCCAGCAGCTCCCCACAGGGGCAGAACACCGGGGAGCTGTTTTTT. As protein: CASSSPQGQNTGELFF.

The chain uses TRBV27 and TRBJ1-5; TRBD1 agrees at 11 bases. Germline-derived CDR1 and CDR2 are MNHEY and SMNVEV (reference sequence). This CDR3 spans 13 amino acids. Trimming at V came to 8 bases and at J to 6 bases, leaving 3 bases not matched to a gene. For the CDR3, the DNA is TGTGCCAGCTCGGACAGGGGGCTTCAGCCCCAGCATTTT. This sequence encodes CASSDRGLQPQHF.

In its sample, this clone was seen once. This chain connects TRBV19 to TRBJ1-2; 8 positions match TRBD1. The CDR3 is made up of 15 amino acids. The ends lost 5 bases at V and 0 bases at J; junction bases unmatched: 5. CDR1 and CDR2 (germline): LNHDA, SQIVND (reference sequence). The CDR3 DNA sequence: TGTGCCAGTAGTCTTGGACAGGGCACTAACTATGGCTACACCTTC. Encoded protein: CASSLGQGTNYGYTF.

The gene calls are TRBV5-5 and TRBJ2-3; 10 bases match TRBD2. J gave up 6 bases and V 0 bases, and 16 bases lay outside the gene matches. The germline gives CDR1 SGHKS, CDR2 YYEKEE (reference sequence). The CDR3 runs 19 residues. The CDR3 spells CASSLALAGGPAVLDTQYF. The CDR3 nucleotides read TGTGCCAGCAGCTTGGCCTTAGCGGGAGGCCCAGCCGTGCTGGATACGCAGTATTTT.

Note on this clone: Other nucleotide sequences in the sample specify the same CDR3. The chain carries TRBV18 and TRBJ1-5; possibly TRBD1 for D (5 bases). Trimming stripped 2 bases from V and 0 bases from J, with 5 bases between. Germline CDR1 KGHSH, CDR2 LQKENI. The CDR3 runs 14 residues. The chain's CDR3 is CASSPGASNQPQHF. The CDR3 nucleotides read TGTGCCAGCTCACCAGGGGCTAGCAATCAGCCCCAGCATTTT.

The chain is built from TRBV9 and TRBJ2-7; D might be TRBD1 (7 bases). The V and J ends lost 4 bases and 2 bases respectively, with 16 bases between them. Per germline, CDR1 SGDLS and CDR2 YYNGEE. There are 15 residues in the CDR3. The CDR3: CASSSGGTETYEQYF. The CDR3 coding sequence is TGTGCCAGCAGCAGTGGAGGGACAGAGACCTACGAGCAGTACTTC.

This chain joins TRBV29-1 and TRBJ2-1, with 14 bases matching TRBD2. The CDR3 is 15 amino acids. Germline CDR1 is SQVTM and CDR2 is ANQGSEA. V shed 7 bases, J shed 4 bases, and the junction held 6 bases outside the gene matches. The CDR3: CSAEGTSGRYNEQFF. The CDR3 DNA reads as TGCAGCGCCGAGGGGACTAGCGGGAGATACAATGAGCAGTTCTTC.

The V call is TRBV29-1, the J call TRBJ1-5; D uncertain. The germline CDR1 and CDR2 sequences are SQVTM and ANQGSEA. V lost 4 bases, J lost 2 bases, and 9 bases lay in between. CDR3 size: 13 residues. Written as DNA, the CDR3 is TGCAGCGTTGGGGGAGAAGGCAATCAGCCCCAGCATTTT. This translates into CSVGGEGNQPQHF. The complete variable domain, with remaining parts taken from reference TRBV29-1 and TRBJ1-5, reads SAVISQKPSRDICQRGTSLTIQCQVDSQVTMMFWYRQQPGQSLTLIATANQGSEATYESGFVIDKFPISRPNLTFSTLTVSNMSPEDSSIYLCSVGGEGNQPQHFGDGTRLSIL.

The chain links TRBV27 to TRBJ2-7, with D possibly matching TRBD1 (7 bases). The germline gives CDR1 MNHEY, CDR2 SMNVEV (reference sequence). With 7 bases removed from V and 3 bases from J, the gap between germline ends came to 22 bases. The CDR3 sequence is 16 residues long. The CDR3 coding sequence is TGTGCCAGCACCAAATGGAGGGACAGAACAGTCTACGAGCAGTACTTC. Its protein is CASTKWRDRTVYEQYF.

The chain couples TRBV5-4 to TRBJ2-6; D is unclear. V was trimmed by 4 bases and J by 2 bases, leaving 10 bases between them. This CDR3 is built from 15 residues. Germline assignment: CDR1 SGHNT and CDR2 YYREEE (reference sequence). The CDR3 is CASSPDLAGANVLTF. The CDR3 DNA sequence: TGTGCCAGCAGCCCAGACTTAGCTGGGGCCAACGTCCTGACTTTC.

The V gene is TRBV27, the J gene TRBJ2-7; a weak D match, TRBD1 (6 bases). This CDR3 spans 14 amino acids. The V gene's germline CDR1 is MNHEY and CDR2 SMNVEV (reference sequence). Trimming cost V 6 bases and J 0 bases, with 12 bases left between them. CDR3: CASRGTSSSYEQYF. In DNA, the CDR3 is TGTGCCAGCAGAGGGACATCGAGCTCCTACGAGCAGTACTTC.

This clone is a singleton in its sample. The chain joins TRBV19 to TRBJ2-2; 10 positions match TRBD2. Germline values: CDR1 LNHDA, CDR2 SQIVND (reference sequence). This CDR3 spans 17 amino acids. After removal of 7 bases from V and 2 bases from J, the junction contained 10 bases not matched to a gene. The CDR3 coding sequence is TGTGCCAGTAAGGGCCCCCGACTAGCGGGCAACACCGGGGAGCTGTTTTTT. This sequence encodes CASKGPRLAGNTGELFF.

The V and J genes are TRBV5-4 and TRBJ2-3, with TRBD2 matching over 8 bases. Germline V gene lookup returns CDR1 SGHNT and CDR2 YYREEE (reference sequence). The CDR3 extends over 17 amino acids. The V gene end was trimmed by 1 base and the J gene end by 0 bases; junction bases not matched to a gene: 7. Written as DNA, the CDR3 is TGTGCCAGCAGCTTGTCTCGGGCTAGCGGGAGCACAGATACGCAGTATTTT. Its translation is CASSLSRASGSTDTQYF.

This chain links TRBV6-2 or TRBV6-3 with TRBJ2-1, with D tentatively TRBD2 (5 bases). The CDR3 length is 12 residues. CDR1 MNHEY and CDR2 SVGEGT come from the germline V gene. V shed 6 bases and J shed 15 bases, with 18 bases lying between them. The CDR3 protein is CASSPQLGTRFF. CDR3 nucleotide sequence: TGTGCCAGCAGCCCCCAACTAGGAACGAGGTTCTTC.

In the case of this clone: Relative to the germline gene, one junction end is altered; a read error may explain this. The identical CDR3 is also encoded by other nucleotide sequences in the sample. The V gene is TRBV20-1, the J gene TRBJ2-7; D call uncertain. CDR1 is DFQATT, CDR2 SNEGSKA, per germline (reference sequence). The length of the CDR3 is 11 residues. DNA of the CDR3: TGCAGTGCTAGAGACTCCTCCGAGCAGTACTTC. Translation: CSARDSSEQYF.